This T cell receptor beta chain was retrieved from a study of T cell responses to AZD1222 COVID-19 vaccine. The study's findings and limits: Reportedly, nearly half the spike-specific TCRs target unmutated variant regions. Repertoire collection took place solely once the T cell response had peaked.

Some clones are missing from TCRdb's copy, which holds only in-frame ones; the method was immunoSEQ multiplex PCR. The data show about 110,000 clones, nearly 90% seen once. CDR3 length: 15 residues. Between the trimmed V and J ends, which lost 0 bases and 2 bases, there was a span of 12 bases. Germline-derived CDR1 and CDR2 are SGHKS and YYEKEE (reference sequence). Worth noting for this clone: The antigen remains undetermined.

The V call is TRBV5-5, the J call TRBJ2-7, with D unresolved. The sequences come from peripheral blood, collected on day 0 of AZD1222 vaccination. The receptor was isolated from an adult in good health. The CDR3: CASSLEAGPPYEQYF. CDR3 coding DNA: TGTGCCAGCAGCTTGGAGGCAGGTCCCCCCTACGAGCAGTACTTC. Full variable domain (remainder filled in from reference TRBV5-5 and TRBJ2-7): DAGVTQSPTHLIKTRGQQVTLRCSPISGHKSVSWYQQVLGQGPQFIFQYYEKEERGRGNFPDRFSARQFPNYSSELNVNALLLGDSALYLCASSLEAGPPYEQYFGPGTRLTVT.